Below, 10 T cell receptor beta chains from the same sample are listed, as sequenced in a study of cytomegalovirus exposure and HLA in healthy donors. PCR was performed using 60 Vbeta and 13 Jbeta primers. The method was immunoSEQ multiplex PCR; TCRdb's version includes in-frame clones alone and lacks a portion of them. Of 150,000 to 200,000 clones listed, roughly 77% are singletons. The sequencing input was PBMCs. All receptors derive from a man aged 18 to 29 in good health and CMV-seropositive.

The gene calls are TRBV7-8 and TRBJ1-3; tentatively, D is TRBD1 (6 bases). Between the trimmed V and J ends, which lost 5 bases and 4 bases, there was a span of 21 bases. CDR3 length equals 17 residues. Germline CDR1 reads SGHVS; CDR2 reads FQNEAQ. The chain's CDR3 is CASSPRDKSLFGNTIYF. The CDR3 region has the DNA TGTGCCAGCAGCCCCCGGGACAAATCACTCTTCGGAAACACCATATATTTT.

This rearrangement joins TRBV13 to TRBJ2-2; 7 positions match TRBD2. V lost 3 bases, J lost 2 bases, and 3 bases stayed unmatched. Germline V CDR1 and CDR2: PRHDT, FYEKMQ (reference sequence). The length of the CDR3 is 15 residues. CDR3 coding DNA: TGTGCCAGCAGCTTCGGGACTACTAACACCGGGGAGCTGTTTTTT. It translates to CASSFGTTNTGELFF.

The rearrangement uses TRBV5-8 and TRBJ2-5; 7 positions agree with TRBD1. With 4 bases clipped from V and 9 bases from J, the junction kept 15 bases outside the gene matches. This CDR3 spans 15 amino acids. Germline-derived CDR1 and CDR2 are SGHTS and YDEGEE. CDR3 sequence reads: CASSQGQTDEGSQYF. CDR3 DNA: TGTGCCAGCAGCCAGGGACAGACCGATGAGGGGTCCCAGTACTTC.

This sequence joins TRBV6-1 and TRBJ2-1; TRBD2 matches 10 bases. CDR3 length equals 17 residues. Trimming at V came to 3 bases and at J to 5 bases, leaving 10 bases not matched to a gene. Germline V gene sequence: CDR1 MNHNS, CDR2 SASEGT. CDR3 sequence reads: CASSDLAGEQNHNEQFF. The CDR3 region has the DNA TGTGCCAGCAGTGACCTAGCGGGGGAACAAAACCACAATGAGCAGTTCTTC.

The chain is built from TRBV27 and TRBJ2-6; no reliable D call. Germline lookup yields CDR1 MNHEY and CDR2 SMNVEV (reference sequence). This CDR3 is built from 16 residues. With 5 bases removed from V and 0 bases from J, the gap between germline ends came to 11 bases. CDR3 residues: CASSGQYSSGANVLTF. CDR3 DNA sequence: TGTGCCAGCAGTGGGCAATACAGCTCTGGGGCCAACGTCCTGACTTTC.

This clone was observed many times. The chain is built from TRBV5-1 and TRBJ2-2; D is ambiguous. Trimming removed 0 bases at V and 6 bases at J, with 6 bases between. Per germline, CDR1 SGHRS and CDR2 YFSETQ. This CDR3 is 13 amino acids long. DNA for the CDR3: TGCGCCAGCAGCTTGGACAGATCCGGGGAGCTGTTTTTT. Protein product: CASSLDRSGELFF. The entire variable domain, with the rest obtained from reference TRBV5-1 and TRBJ2-2, is as follows: KAGVTQTPRYLIKTRGQQVTLSCSPISGHRSVSWYQQTPGQGLQFLFEYFSETQRNKGNFPGRFSGRQFSNSRSEMNVSTLELGDSALYLCASSLDRSGELFFGEGSRLTVL.

This rearrangement joins TRBV5-1 to TRBJ2-1, with TRBD1 matching 8 bases. The CDR3 consists of 15 residues. V trimming: 5 bases; J trimming: 6 bases; junction bases outside the gene matches: 10. Germline assignment: CDR1 SGHRS and CDR2 YFSETQ. CDR3: CASSPGQGRGNEQFF. The CDR3 coding sequence is TGCGCCAGCAGTCCCGGACAGGGTCGGGGCAATGAGCAGTTCTTC.

The V call is TRBV20-1, the J call TRBJ2-3; 10 nucleotides align to TRBD2. Germline V lookup: CDR1 DFQATT, CDR2 SNEGSKA (reference sequence). The CDR3 sequence is 11 residues long. V lost 5 bases and J lost 9; bases outside the gene matches: 2. DNA for the CDR3: TGCAGTGCTCCACTAGCGGGGACGCAGTATTTT. This translates into CSAPLAGTQYF.

About this clone itself: One end of the junction fails to match germline, which may point to a read error. The chain has TRBV7-7 and TRBJ2-4; 11 nucleotides line up with TRBD1. CDR3 size: 19 residues. The germline V gene encodes CDR1 SSHAT and CDR2 FNYEAQ (reference sequence). For the CDR3, the DNA is TGTGCTAGCAGCTCAAGGACAGGGGGCAAGGGGATAGCCAAAAACATTCAGTACTTC. Protein: CASSSRTGGKGIAKNIQYF.

The chain links TRBV11-2 to TRBJ2-3; TRBD2 matches 9 bases. Germline CDR1 is SGHAT and CDR2 is FQNNGV. CDR3 length equals 15 residues. The ends lost 1 base at V and 5 bases at J; junction bases unmatched: 4. This CDR3 is CASSLVAGAKDTQYF. DNA for the CDR3: TGTGCCAGCAGCTTAGTAGCGGGAGCTAAAGATACGCAGTATTTT. Full variable domain (outside the CDR3, taken from reference TRBV11-2 and TRBJ2-3): EAGVAQSPRYKIIEKRQSVAFWCNPISGHATLYWYQQILGQGPKLLIQFQNNGVVDDSQLPKDRFSAERLKGVDSTLKIQPAKLEDSAVYLCASSLVAGAKDTQYFGPGTRLTVL.